Each of the 10 T cell receptor beta chains below was sequenced from the same sample in a study of blood T cell repertoires in COVID-19. Some clones are missing from TCRdb's copy, which holds only in-frame ones; the method was immunoSEQ multiplex PCR. This table holds approximately 20,000 clones, more than 85% found once. Sequencing was done on a sample of peripheral blood. The receptors were sampled from a woman between 45 and 60 years old with active COVID-19.

J is TRBJ2-1 and V is TRBV3-1 (or the pseudogene TRBV3-2); TRBD2 might be the D (5 bases). This CDR3 spans 15 amino acids. Germline CDR1 and CDR2: LGHDT and YNNKEL (reference sequence). V lost 4 bases, J lost 7 bases, and 17 bases lay in between. In DNA form, the CDR3 reads TGTGCCAGCAGCCGCAACCCCACTAGGCGGAATGAGCAGTTCTTC. Its translation is CASSRNPTRRNEQFF.

The gene calls are TRBV7-8 and TRBJ1-3; possibly TRBD1 for D (6 bases). From germline, CDR1 is SGHVS and CDR2 FQNEAQ. Trimming took 5 bases from V and 2 from J, leaving 13 bases between them. The CDR3 contains 15 residues. This CDR3 is CASSLLTGPGNTIYF. DNA for the CDR3: TGTGCCAGCAGCCTATTGACAGGTCCTGGAAACACCATATATTTT.

This clone showed up just a few times. The chain recombines TRBV7-8 with TRBJ1-5, with 7 nucleotides matching TRBD1. V gave up 5 bases and J gave up 2 bases; unmatched junction bases: 3. From germline, CDR1 is SGHVS and CDR2 FQNEAQ. This CDR3 contains 14 residues. The DNA of the CDR3 is TGTGCCAGCAGCCCCGGGACAGGCAATCAGCCCCAGCATTTT. Amino acid sequence: CASSPGTGNQPQHF.

This clone appeared a single time. The chain uses TRBV28 and TRBJ1-4; D is unclear. Per germline, CDR1 MDHEN and CDR2 SYDVKM. Deletions cut 6 bases from V and 0 bases from J, with 11 bases between. The CDR3 length is 15 residues. CDR3 loop: CASRPVGATNEKLFF. The CDR3 DNA is TGTGCCAGCAGGCCCGTGGGCGCAACTAATGAAAAACTGTTTTTT.

The J gene is TRBJ2-7, the V gene TRBV6-6, with a weak D call TRBD1 (7 bases). Germline V gene lookup returns CDR1 MNHNY and CDR2 SVGAGI (reference sequence). Between the trimmed V and J ends, which lost 4 bases and 4 bases, there was a span of 14 bases. The length of the CDR3 is 14 residues. In DNA, the CDR3 is TGTGCCAGCAGTTTAGGAGGGGGCAAATACGAGCAGTACTTC. It encodes CASSLGGGKYEQYF.

This clone was observed a single time. The chain has TRBV5-1 and TRBJ2-1, with no clear D. This CDR3 spans 17 amino acids. CDR1 SGHRS and CDR2 YFSETQ come from the germline V gene. The V end was cut by 0 bases, the J end by 0 bases, with 13 bases between. CDR3 loop: CASSLDIPPSSYNEQFF. The CDR3 DNA reads as TGCGCCAGCAGCTTGGATATCCCCCCGAGCTCCTACAATGAGCAGTTCTTC.

This chain joins TRBV5-6 and TRBJ1-2; no definite D call. The CDR3 loop spans 14 amino acids. Trimming removed 4 bases at V and 8 bases at J, with 18 bases between. Germline-derived CDR1 and CDR2 are SGHDT and YYEEEE. CDR3 region: CASSPKTGFRGYTF. The CDR3 DNA reads TGTGCCAGCAGCCCCAAGACGGGGTTCCGGGGCTACACCTTC.

The table lists this clone with a count of one. The chain combines TRBV15 with TRBJ2-3; a possible D gene is TRBD2 (5 bases). There are 15 residues in the CDR3. CDR1 is LNHNV and CDR2 is YYDKDF in the germline V gene (reference sequence). The V end lost 3 bases, the J end lost 0 bases, and 10 bases lay between the germline ends. The CDR3 DNA reads as TGTGCCACCAGCAGGGGAGCGGCTAGCACAGATACGCAGTATTTT. It encodes CATSRGAASTDTQYF. The whole variable domain, filled in from reference TRBV15 and TRBJ2-3, reads DAMVIQNPRYQVTQFGKPVTLSCSQTLNHNVMYWYQQKSSQAPKLLFHYYDKDFNNEADTPDNFQSRRPNTSFCFLDIRSPGLGDTAMYLCATSRGAASTDTQYFGPGTRLTVL.

V and J are TRBV5-3 and TRBJ1-4; D not certain. TRBV5-3 is sorted into the ORF group, with uncertain function. Trimming took 8 bases from V and 5 from J, leaving 28 bases between them. The CDR3 covers 18 residues. CDR3 DNA sequence: TGTGCCAGTTACCGTTCCGGGTCAACTCCAGCCCAGAATGAAAAACTGTTTTTT. Translating it yields CASYRSGSTPAQNEKLFF.

The V gene is TRBV15, the J gene TRBJ2-3; 12 bases fit TRBD2. V lost 5 bases to trimming and J lost 2 bases; unmatched junction nucleotides: 5. This CDR3 has 16 amino acids. The germline V gene encodes CDR1 LNHNV and CDR2 YYDKDF (reference sequence). The CDR3 DNA reads as TGTGCCACCAGCGGGGGACTAGCGGGCTACACAGATACGCAGTATTTT. It yields the protein CATSGGLAGYTDTQYF.